The present entry profiles one T cell receptor beta chain with its context. No antigen is known for it. The study reverse transcribed the entire isolated RNA, so it sequenced expressed TCRB transcripts. Data came from immunoSEQ multiplex PCR; TCRdb stores just in-frame clones and leaves some out. The sample shows about 710,000 clones, about an eighth of them seen only once. The data belong to a study of beta chain features in type 1 diabetes. Study outcomes and limitations: Moderately but significantly shorter TCRB CDR3s were found in Type 1 diabetes patients in all four CD4+ subsets. Researchers caution that PCR might favor shorter templates, equally among patients and controls.

Trimming took off 3 bases at V and 2 bases at J, with 10 bases between the two ends. The CDR3 runs 14 residues. Germline loops: CDR1 SGHTA, CDR2 FQGNSA. Input material: naive CD4+ T cells from blood. This clonotype was sampled from a man between 18 and 29 years old with type 1 diabetes. The chain uses TRBV7-2 and TRBJ1-2; maybe TRBD1 (6 bases). The CDR3 coding sequence is TGTGCCAGCAGCTTTGGGGGGCGGAACTATGGCTACACCTTC. It encodes CASSFGGRNYGYTF. The variable domain in full, with the rest retrieved from reference TRBV7-2 and TRBJ1-2, is GAGVSQSPSNKVTEKGKDVELRCDPISGHTALYWYRQSLGQGLEFLIYFQGNSAPDKSGLPSDRFSAERTGGSVSTLTIQRTQQEDSAVYLCASSFGGRNYGYTFGSGTRLTVV.